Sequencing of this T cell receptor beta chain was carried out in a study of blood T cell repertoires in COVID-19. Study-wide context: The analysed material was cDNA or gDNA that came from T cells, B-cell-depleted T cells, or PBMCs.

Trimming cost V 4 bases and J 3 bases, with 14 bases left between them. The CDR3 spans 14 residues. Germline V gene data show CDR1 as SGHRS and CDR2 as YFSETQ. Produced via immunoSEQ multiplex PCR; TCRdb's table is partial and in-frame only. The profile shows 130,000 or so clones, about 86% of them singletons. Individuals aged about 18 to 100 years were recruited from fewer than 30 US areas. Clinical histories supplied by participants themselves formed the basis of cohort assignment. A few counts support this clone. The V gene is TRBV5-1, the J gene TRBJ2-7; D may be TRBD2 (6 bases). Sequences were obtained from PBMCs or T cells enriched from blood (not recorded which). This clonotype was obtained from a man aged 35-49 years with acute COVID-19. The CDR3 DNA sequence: TGCGCCAGCAGCCCCCGGGACTCCTACTACGAGCAGTACTTC. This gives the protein CASSPRDSYYEQYF.